These 9 T cell receptor beta chains were all obtained from the same sample, sequenced in a study of control samples from healthy donors and cancer patients. Method: immunoSEQ multiplex PCR; TCRdb's copy keeps in-frame clones and lacks some. This sample has about 120,000 clones, with around 87% found just once. The material sequenced was PBMCs. The receptor set was obtained from a woman aged 45-65 years with colorectal cancer.

The chain joins TRBV6-1 to TRBJ2-3; 10 nucleotides align to TRBD2. J gave up 0 bases and V 4 bases, and 4 bases lay outside the gene matches. The CDR3 spans 16 residues. CDR1 and CDR2 from the germline V gene are MNHNS and SASEGT. Here the CDR3 reads CASSAGLAASTDTQYF. The CDR3 coding sequence is TGTGCCAGCAGTGCCGGACTAGCGGCTAGCACAGATACGCAGTATTTT.

This chain connects TRBV7-8 to TRBJ2-5, with 9 positions matching TRBD2. Trimming took 3 bases from V and 1 from J; bases not matched to a gene: 3. The CDR3 runs to 15 residues. Germline lookup yields CDR1 SGHVS and CDR2 FQNEAQ. DNA of the CDR3: TGTGCCAGCAGCTTCCTAGCGGGAAGCCAAGAGACCCAGTACTTC. Translation gives CASSFLAGSQETQYF.

The rearrangement joins TRBV5-1 to TRBJ1-3; D may be TRBD1 (6 bases). CDR3 size: 15 residues. Trimming cost V 4 bases and J 0 bases, with 11 bases left between them. From germline, CDR1 is SGHRS and CDR2 YFSETQ. The CDR3 region has the DNA TGCGCCAGCAGCACCGAAGGGGGCTCTGGAAACACCATATATTTT. Translation gives CASSTEGGSGNTIYF.

The J gene is TRBJ2-3, the V gene TRBV30, with D tentatively TRBD2 (7 bases). The CDR3 totals 17 residues. CDR1 is GTSNPN, CDR2 SVGIG, per germline (reference sequence). V was clipped by 0 bases and J by 4 bases, with 20 bases between them. CDR3 DNA: TGTGCCTGGAGTGTGAGGGGGACTACTTTTGGGCCAGATACGCAGTATTTT. This codes for CAWSVRGTTFGPDTQYF.

The chain joins TRBV10-3 to TRBJ2-7, with 11 bases aligning to TRBD1. The CDR3 totals 14 residues. Per the germline V gene, CDR1 is ENHRY and CDR2 is SYGVKD. Trimming at V came to 6 bases and at J to 3 bases, leaving 4 bases not matched to a gene. The DNA of the CDR3 is TGTGCCATCAGGAAAGGGACAGGGGGCTACGAGCAGTACTTC. Residues: CAIRKGTGGYEQYF.

V and J are TRBV6-6 and TRBJ1-1; TRBD1 is a possible D gene (5 bases). The length of the CDR3 is 16 residues. Trimming cost V 7 bases and J 0 bases, with 18 bases left between them. The germline CDR1 and CDR2 sequences are MNHNY and SVGAGI (reference sequence). The CDR3 nucleotides read TGTGCCAGCACCCCAGGGAGGACACTCATGAACACTGAAGCTTTCTTT. It is translated as CASTPGRTLMNTEAFF.

The CDR3 is CASSVRTADGYTF. CDR3 in DNA: TGCGCCAGCAGTGTCCGGACAGCAGATGGCTACACCTTC. The chain joins TRBV10-2 to TRBJ1-2, with a weak D call TRBD1 (6 bases). Trimming removed 4 bases from V and 6 bases from J, with 12 bases in between. This CDR3 is 13 amino acids long. The germline V gene has CDR1 WSHSY and CDR2 SAAADI.

The chain employs TRBV2 and TRBJ1-5; TRBD1 is a possible D gene (5 bases). The CDR3 extends over 14 amino acids. With 3 bases removed from V and 7 bases from J, the gap between germline ends came to 13 bases. The germline V gene encodes CDR1 SNHLY and CDR2 FYNNEI. For the CDR3, the DNA is TGTGCCAGCAGTGAGGGTGGGGGAAACCAGCCCCAGCATTTT. Translated: CASSEGGGNQPQHF.

About this clone itself: One end of the junction is discordant with germline, which a read error may explain. The CDR3 DNA sequence: TGCAGTGCTAGGATCTCGGCAGGGTTAACCTTC. Residues: CSARISAGLTF. The chain carries TRBV20-1 and TRBJ2-7; possibly TRBD1 for D (5 bases). CDR3 size: 11 residues. Per germline, CDR1 DFQATT and CDR2 SNEGSKA (reference sequence).